The entry that follows covers one T cell receptor beta chain sequence. V lost 6 bases and J lost 0; bases outside the gene matches: 29. Germline V gene lookup returns CDR1 SQVTM and CDR2 ANQGSEA. The CDR3 spans 23 residues. These data originate in a study of blood T cell repertoires in COVID-19. Study background: Nucleic acid was either cDNA or gDNA, and it came from T cells, B-cell-depleted T cells, or PBMCs.

Generated by immunoSEQ multiplex PCR, the TCRdb table keeps only in-frame clones and is missing some. This table holds 200,000 to 300,000 clones, 80% to 85% found once. The sample was peripheral blood. J is TRBJ2-6 and V is TRBV29-1; 7 bases are a match to TRBD1. The sequence derives from a woman between 55 and 75 years old with active or convalescent COVID-19. In DNA, the CDR3 is TGCAGCGTCGCAAGACCCTCCGGATCCGGGACAGTGAAAGGGGTCTCTGGGGCCAACGTCCTGACTTTC. Translation gives CSVARPSGSGTVKGVSGANVLTF.